This T cell receptor (beta chain) was captured in a study of OX40 agonist ivuxolimab in advanced cancers. Trimming cost V 6 bases and J 5 bases, with 13 bases left between them. Germline V gene lookup returns CDR1 SNHLY and CDR2 FYNNEI. The CDR3 is made up of 13 amino acids. Sequencing used immunoSEQ multiplex PCR; TCRdb keeps in-frame clones, though not all of them. The data contain roughly 61,000 clones, approximately 90% of them singletons. The TCR comes from an adult with an advanced solid tumor such as melanoma, head and neck, liver or kidney cancer. The gene calls are TRBV2 and TRBJ1-1; D is uncertain. Sequenced material: CD4+ or CD8+ T cells sorted from blood, taken in a trial of the OX40 agonist ivuxolimab. The CDR3 is CASRLDWGTEAFF. Written as DNA, the CDR3 is TGTGCCAGCAGGTTGGACTGGGGTACTGAAGCTTTCTTT.